The TCR beta chain described here comes from a study of T cell responses to AZD1222 COVID-19 vaccine. Study-level points and caveats: Spike-specific TCR breadth and depth grew following two AZD1222 doses. It should be noted that donors were predominantly white British and more often female, and clonal diversity was possibly underestimated. There were vaccine-associated CD4 TCRs across spike, dominant at 160-218 and 743-854.

Clones were sequenced by immunoSEQ multiplex PCR, and TCRdb holds only the in-frame ones, with some missing. Here the sample spans tens of thousands of clones, roughly 86% being singletons. Comment on this clone: Its antigen is still unknown.

V was clipped by 5 bases and J by 9 bases, with 17 bases between them. Germline V gene sequence: CDR1 LNHDA, CDR2 SQIVND (reference sequence). There are 15 residues in the CDR3. The clonotype was recovered from an adult in good health. The chain employs TRBV19 and TRBJ1-6, with a tentative D call TRBD1 (6 bases). Sequenced material: peripheral blood, taken on day 0 of AZD1222 vaccination. As DNA, the CDR3 is TGTGCCAGTAGTCCCCCCTGGGGGCAAGGTTCACCCCTCCACTTT. It yields the protein CASSPPWGQGSPLHF.